This TCR beta chain is drawn from a study of early stage breast cancer tumors. On the study more broadly: Around 9.8-fold was the mean read coverage per sample.

V lost 2 bases and J lost 1, with 9 bases in between. The CDR3 spans 15 residues. Germline CDR1 SNHLY, CDR2 FYNNEI. Study results and caveats: Compared with adjacent normal breast, tumors showed around 2.5-fold denser, more clonal T cells. Functional markers like CD4, CD8 and FOXP3 were missed in bulk sequencing.

This clone came up a few times. Its antigen is as yet unknown. Here immunoSEQ multiplex PCR was the method, and the copy in TCRdb shows in-frame clones only, minus some. This table has approximately 54,000 clones, 78% appearing once. The V call is TRBV2, the J call TRBJ1-3, with no clear D. The sequence derives from a person aged 35-50 years with breast cancer. Sequenced material: blood. The CDR3 DNA sequence: TGTGCCAGCAGTGAACTTGGGCAGTCTGGAAACACCATATATTTT. Its protein is CASSELGQSGNTIYF.